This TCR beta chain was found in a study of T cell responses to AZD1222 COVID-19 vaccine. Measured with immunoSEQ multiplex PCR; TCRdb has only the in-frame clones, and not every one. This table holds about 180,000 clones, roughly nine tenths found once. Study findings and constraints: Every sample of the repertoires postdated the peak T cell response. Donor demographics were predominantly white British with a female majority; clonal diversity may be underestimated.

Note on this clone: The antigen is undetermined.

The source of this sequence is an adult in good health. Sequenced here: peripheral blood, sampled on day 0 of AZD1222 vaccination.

The CDR3 loop reads CASSFNGLPYEQYF. The CDR3 DNA sequence: TGTGCCAGCAGTTTCAACGGGCTTCCCTACGAGCAGTACTTC. This sequence joins TRBV27 and TRBJ2-7, with no clear D. This CDR3 region has 14 residues. V gave up 3 bases and J gave up 2 bases, with 11 bases separating them. CDR1 is MNHEY and CDR2 is SMNVEV in the germline V gene (reference sequence).